A single sample gave rise to the 14 T cell receptor beta chains below, sequenced in a study of blood T cell repertoires in COVID-19. The repertoire was sequenced with immunoSEQ multiplex PCR; TCRdb's copy has only in-frame clones and lacks some. Of more than 85,000 clones in the sample, around 85% were seen once. Input material: peripheral blood. The receptors derive from an older man with acute or convalescent COVID-19.

This rearrangement joins TRBV29-1 to TRBJ2-7; 8 nucleotides match TRBD1. The ends lost 0 bases at V and 4 bases at J; junction bases unmatched: 8. The germline V gene encodes CDR1 SQVTM and CDR2 ANQGSEA. This CDR3 region has 15 residues. CDR3 DNA: TGCAGCGTTGAAGATCTCCGGACAGGGATGTACGAGCAGTACTTC. Amino acids: CSVEDLRTGMYEQYF.

This chain uses TRBV3-1 (or the pseudogene TRBV3-2) with TRBJ2-3; no clear D gene. CDR3 length: 13 residues. Trimming left V 5 bases short and J 0 bases short, with 6 bases between. Germline CDR1 and CDR2: LGHDT and YNNKEL (reference sequence). This CDR3 is CASSSPSTDTQYF. DNA for the CDR3: TGTGCCAGCAGCTCCCCAAGCACAGATACGCAGTATTTT.

The chain uses TRBV7-2 and TRBJ1-5, with 12 bases aligning to TRBD1. This CDR3 is built from 15 residues. Germline V gene lookup returns CDR1 SGHTA and CDR2 FQGNSA. Trimming removed 5 bases from V and 9 bases from J; junction bases left unmatched: 8. The CDR3 region is CASSPGQGAGRPQHF. The CDR3 nucleotides read TGTGCCAGCAGCCCGGGACAGGGGGCCGGGAGGCCCCAGCATTTT.

The gene calls are TRBV6-2 or TRBV6-3 and TRBJ2-1; 9 positions match TRBD1. The CDR3 contains 15 residues. Germline V gene lookup returns CDR1 MNHEY and CDR2 SVGEGT. With 4 bases clipped from V and 6 bases from J, the junction kept 7 bases outside the gene matches. For the CDR3, the DNA is TGTGCCAGCAGTTTCGGGACAGGGATGATCAATGAGCAGTTCTTC. Protein: CASSFGTGMINEQFF.

V is TRBV10-1 and J is TRBJ2-3; possible D gene TRBD2, 6 bases. Trimming removed 4 bases at V and 1 base at J, with 15 bases between. The germline V gene encodes CDR1 WNHNN and CDR2 SYGVQD (reference sequence). The CDR3 spans 16 residues. CDR3 region: CASSGAGTSRTDTQYF. The CDR3 DNA sequence: TGCGCCAGCAGTGGGGCCGGGACTTCCCGCACAGATACGCAGTATTTT.

The rearrangement uses TRBV5-1 and TRBJ2-1; 10 bases are shared with TRBD2. CDR1 and CDR2 from the germline V gene are SGHRS and YFSETQ. Trimming removed 4 bases from V and 6 bases from J; junction bases left unmatched: 7. The CDR3 is 15 residues long. CDR3 nucleotide sequence: TGCGCCAGCAGCAAAGCTAGCGGGAGCCGCAATGAGCAGTTCTTC. It translates to CASSKASGSRNEQFF. Based on the CDR3 plus reference TRBV5-1 and TRBJ2-1, the full variable domain is KAGVTQTPRYLIKTRGQQVTLSCSPISGHRSVSWYQQTPGQGLQFLFEYFSETQRNKGNFPGRFSGRQFSNSRSEMNVSTLELGDSALYLCASSKASGSRNEQFFGPGTRLTVL.

The CDR3 loop is CASSPVQGNRYEQYF. CDR3 DNA: TGTGCCAGCAGTCCGGTTCAGGGCAATCGTTACGAGCAGTACTTC. The V and J genes are TRBV6-5 and TRBJ2-7; tentatively, D is TRBD1 (5 bases). Germline loops: CDR1 MNHEY, CDR2 SVGAGI. V gave up 5 bases and J gave up 4 bases, with 18 bases separating them. CDR3 length: 15 residues.

The chain combines TRBV5-1 with TRBJ2-1, with 13 nucleotides matching TRBD2. Germline V gene sequence: CDR1 SGHRS, CDR2 YFSETQ. There are 15 residues in the CDR3. Unmatched junction bases numbered 5, after V lost 2 bases and J lost 9 bases. CDR3 amino acids: CASSFGLAGEGEQFF. DNA for the CDR3: TGCGCCAGCAGCTTCGGACTAGCGGGAGAGGGTGAGCAGTTCTTC.

The J gene is TRBJ2-7, the V gene TRBV7-2; maybe TRBD2 (6 bases). V was pared by 2 bases and J by 4 bases, with 9 bases between. Germline-derived CDR1 and CDR2 are SGHTA and FQGNSA. The length of the CDR3 is 13 residues. Here the CDR3 reads CASSLSRGYEQYF. CDR3 bases: TGTGCCAGCAGCTTATCCCGGGGGTACGAGCAGTACTTC.

V usage is TRBV19 and J usage is TRBJ1-1; the match to TRBD1 covers 7 bases. Germline CDR1 is LNHDA and CDR2 is SQIVND (reference sequence). V was clipped by 4 bases and J by 1 base; unmatched bases: 6. CDR3 length: 15 amino acids. CDR3 protein: CASSSRQGPNTEAFF. The CDR3 DNA reads as TGTGCCAGTAGTAGCAGACAGGGACCGAACACTGAAGCTTTCTTT.

The rearrangement joins TRBV30 to TRBJ2-1; D is undetermined. This CDR3 is 14 amino acids long. Trimming shortened V by 2 bases and J by 7 bases, and 15 bases separated the two germline ends. Germline CDR1 is GTSNPN and CDR2 is SVGIG (reference sequence). CDR3 sequence (DNA): TGTGCCTGGAGTTCCGTGTTGGCCAAGAATGAGCAGTTCTTC. This translates into CAWSSVLAKNEQFF.

This chain connects TRBV9 to TRBJ2-1; 7 nucleotides agree with TRBD1. The CDR3 covers 16 residues. Germline trimming cut 0 bases from V and 4 bases from J; bases unmatched to any gene: 7. Looked up from germline, CDR1 is SGDLS and CDR2 is YYNGEE. CDR3 sequence: CASSVAGDRFYNEQFF. As DNA, the CDR3 is TGTGCCAGCAGCGTAGCCGGGGACAGATTTTACAATGAGCAGTTCTTC.

This clone was picked up one time. The chain carries TRBV15 and TRBJ2-1, with unresolved D. The CDR3 totals 15 residues. The V end was cut by 0 bases, the J end by 6 bases, with 12 bases between. CDR1 is LNHNV and CDR2 is YYDKDF in the germline V gene (reference sequence). The CDR3 nucleotides read TGTGCCACCAGCAGAGATATGATGTCTAGCAATGAGCAGTTCTTC. It encodes CATSRDMMSSNEQFF. Full variable domain (outside the CDR3, taken from reference TRBV15 and TRBJ2-1): DAMVIQNPRYQVTQFGKPVTLSCSQTLNHNVMYWYQQKSSQAPKLLFHYYDKDFNNEADTPDNFQSRRPNTSFCFLDIRSPGLGDTAMYLCATSRDMMSSNEQFFGPGTRLTVL.

The chain has TRBV30 and TRBJ1-2, with TRBD1 as a possible D gene (6 bases). Germline values: CDR1 GTSNPN, CDR2 SVGIG (reference sequence). The germline V and J ends were trimmed by 2 bases and 1 base, with 11 bases remaining between them. CDR3 length equals 14 residues. CDR3 loop: CAWSQTGRNYGYTF. The CDR3, as DNA: TGTGCCTGGAGTCAGACAGGCCGTAACTATGGCTACACCTTC.